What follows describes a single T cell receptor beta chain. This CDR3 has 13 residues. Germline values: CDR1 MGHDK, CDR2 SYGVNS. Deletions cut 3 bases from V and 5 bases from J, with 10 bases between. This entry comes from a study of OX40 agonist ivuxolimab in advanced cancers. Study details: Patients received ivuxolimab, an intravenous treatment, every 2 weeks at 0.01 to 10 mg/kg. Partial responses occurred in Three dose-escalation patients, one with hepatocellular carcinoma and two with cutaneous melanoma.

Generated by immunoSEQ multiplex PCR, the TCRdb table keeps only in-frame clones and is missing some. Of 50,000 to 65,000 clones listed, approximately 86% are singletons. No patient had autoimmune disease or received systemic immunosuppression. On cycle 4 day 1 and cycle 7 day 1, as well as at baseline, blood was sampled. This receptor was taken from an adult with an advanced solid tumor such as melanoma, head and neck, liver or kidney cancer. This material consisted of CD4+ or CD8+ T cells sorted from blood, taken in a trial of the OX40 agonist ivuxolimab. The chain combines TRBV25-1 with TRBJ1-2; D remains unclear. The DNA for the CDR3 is TGTGCCAGCAGTGACGTCGGCGATTATGGCTACACCTTC. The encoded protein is CASSDVGDYGYTF.